One and the same sample provided the 4 T cell receptor beta chains below, sequenced in a study of blood T cell repertoires in COVID-19. Here immunoSEQ multiplex PCR was the method, and the copy in TCRdb shows in-frame clones only, minus some. The table records about 230,000 clones, around four fifths of them present only once. Specimen: peripheral blood. All receptors derive from a woman in her 70s with active or convalescent COVID-19.

The chain has TRBV15 and TRBJ2-2; D may be TRBD1 (6 bases). The CDR3 length is 15 residues. V was pared by 1 base and J by 5 bases, with 11 bases between. Germline values: CDR1 LNHNV, CDR2 YYDKDF (reference sequence). CDR3 in amino acids: CATSRGGHGTGELFF. DNA for the CDR3: TGTGCCACCAGCAGAGGGGGACACGGGACCGGGGAGCTGTTTTTT. Full variable domain (missing parts from reference TRBV15 and TRBJ2-2): DAMVIQNPRYQVTQFGKPVTLSCSQTLNHNVMYWYQQKSSQAPKLLFHYYDKDFNNEADTPDNFQSRRPNTSFCFLDIRSPGLGDTAMYLCATSRGGHGTGELFFGEGSRLTVL.

The chain recombines TRBV24-1 with TRBJ2-4, with D possibly matching TRBD2 (5 bases). The V end was cut by 4 bases, the J end by 7 bases, with 13 bases between. The CDR3 totals 14 residues. Germline CDR1 reads KGHDR; CDR2 reads SFDVKD. The DNA for the CDR3 is TGTGCCACCAGTGACTCTACTAGAAGCAACATTCAGTACTTC. It encodes CATSDSTRSNIQYF.

The chain uses TRBV2 and TRBJ2-2; D call uncertain. Germline V gene lookup returns CDR1 SNHLY and CDR2 FYNNEI. V dropped 5 bases and J dropped 2 bases, with 3 bases sitting between them. The CDR3 has 12 amino acids. CDR3 nucleotide sequence: TGTGCCAGCAGTATAAACACCGGGGAGCTGTTTTTT. Encoded protein: CASSINTGELFF.

In DNA form, the CDR3 reads TGTGCCTCCCAATTAGACAGGGTCAACGGGGAGCTGTTTTTT. It specifies CASQLDRVNGELFF. The chain is built from TRBV19 and TRBJ2-2, with TRBD1 matching over 7 bases. Unmatched junction bases numbered 13, after V lost 11 bases and J lost 7 bases. The germline V gene encodes CDR1 LNHDA and CDR2 SQIVND (reference sequence). CDR3 length equals 14 residues.